This T cell receptor (beta chain) was sequenced in a study of blood T cell repertoires in COVID-19. The data were produced by immunoSEQ multiplex PCR, yet TCRdb's version contains in-frame clones alone and is incomplete. This repertoire shows some 300,000 clones, approximately 90% found once; its top ten account for just under 6.5%. The CDR3 consists of 13 residues. Trimming pared 2 bases from V and 3 bases from J, leaving 8 bases between. Germline assignment: CDR1 SGDLS and CDR2 YYNGEE. The rearrangement uses TRBV9 and TRBJ2-5; D ambiguous. The clonotype was recovered from a woman in her forties or fifties with COVID-19, enrolled during active disease. Sequences were obtained from peripheral blood. CDR3 sequence (DNA): TGTGCCAGCAGCGTCAGGTTAGAAGAGACCCAGTACTTC. Residues: CASSVRLEETQYF.